Here is one T cell receptor (beta chain) with its context. Its antigen is currently unknown. cDNA libraries for TCR alpha and TCR beta, carrying sample barcodes and UMIs, came from 5'RACE with constant-segment primers. TCRdb independently ran MiXCR on the 5' RACE reads; one entry per CDR3 protein. The profile covers 400,000 to 500,000 distinct CDR3 sequences, with around 20% appearing a single time and around 8.4% taken by the ten largest. These data originate in a study of T-cell memory formation after mild COVID-19. Background on the study: TCR clusters largely stayed donor specific. General study findings and limits: Among clones contracting day 15 to 85, CD4/CD8 was balanced, whereas later expanders leaned CD4+. Clones that contracted clustered mainly in CM and EM if CD4+ and in EMRA if CD8+.

The V and J ends lost 2 bases and 6 bases respectively, with 9 bases between them. Looked up from germline, CDR1 is SGHDT and CDR2 is YYEEEE. The CDR3 covers 12 residues. Sample: PBMCs or a T cell subset sorted from them (not recorded which). The receptor was derived from an adult woman who had mild COVID-19 (a few samples of this study predate the infection). Cell type and time point are not known. This chain connects TRBV5-6 to TRBJ2-7; D not resolved. CDR3 nucleotide sequence: TGTGCCAGCAGCTTTTCGAAGAGCGAGCAGTACTTC. This sequence encodes CASSFSKSEQYF.